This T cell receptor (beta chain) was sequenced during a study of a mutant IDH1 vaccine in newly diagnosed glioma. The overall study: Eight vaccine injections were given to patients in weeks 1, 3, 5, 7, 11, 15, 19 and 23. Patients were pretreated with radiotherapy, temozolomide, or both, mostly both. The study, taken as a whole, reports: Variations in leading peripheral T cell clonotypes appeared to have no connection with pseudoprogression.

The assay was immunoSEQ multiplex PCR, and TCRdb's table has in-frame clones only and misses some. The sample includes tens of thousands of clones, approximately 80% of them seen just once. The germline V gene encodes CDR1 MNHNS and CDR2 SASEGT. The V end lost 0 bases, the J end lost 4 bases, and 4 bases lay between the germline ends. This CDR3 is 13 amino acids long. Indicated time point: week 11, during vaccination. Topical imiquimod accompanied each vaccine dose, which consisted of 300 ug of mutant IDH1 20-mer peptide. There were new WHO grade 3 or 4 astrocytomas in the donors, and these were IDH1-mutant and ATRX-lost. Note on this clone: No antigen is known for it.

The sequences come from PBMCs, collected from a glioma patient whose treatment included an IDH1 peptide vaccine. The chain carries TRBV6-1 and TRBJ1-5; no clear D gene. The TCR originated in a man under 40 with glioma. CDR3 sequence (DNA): TGTGCCAGCAGTGAAGCTCAAAATCAGCCCCAGCATTTT. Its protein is CASSEAQNQPQHF.